The clone carrying this T cell receptor beta chain was counted a single time. Sequenced by immunoSEQ multiplex PCR; TCRdb stores in-frame clones only, minus some. The sample shows over 25,000 clones, roughly 86% of them seen only once. The data are from a study of multiple sclerosis patients with progressive multifocal leukoencephalopathy. The CDR3 runs 17 residues. The V end was cut by 0 bases, the J end by 0 bases, with 12 bases between. Germline V gene data show CDR1 as LGHNA and CDR2 as YNFKEQ. The time point denotes: less than 7 months of natalizumab therapy. Every listed patient previously received interferon beta; all PML patients were women.

The chain employs TRBV4-2 and TRBJ2-1; perhaps TRBD1 as D (5 bases). Sequenced here: PBMCs, sampled from a patient treated with natalizumab. This receptor was obtained from a human donor with multiple sclerosis. The CDR3 region is CASSQDMGPYSYNEQFF. As DNA, the CDR3 is TGTGCCAGCAGCCAAGATATGGGGCCTTACTCCTACAATGAGCAGTTCTTC.